This T cell receptor beta chain was found in a study of cytomegalovirus exposure and HLA in healthy donors listed by TCRdb under 2017. In terms of the full investigation: An earlier analysis of approximately 640 of the donors reported more than 250 Gb of sequence data and more than 90 million unique TCR beta sequences from some 180 million T cells. Donor age, sex, ethnicity and CMV serostatus were compiled together with the repertoire data. An early release covering roughly 600 HLA-typed donors comprised about 290 gigabases of sequencing data and 85 million to 100 million unique TCR sequences. An earlier analysis of more than 450 of the donors used high-throughput TCR beta sequencing to judge whether each TCR beta V gene segment behaved as functional or pseudogenic. All discovery cohort repertoires had been generated on a single sequencing platform. A separate validation cohort of about 110 different subjects was used in addition to the approximately 670-subject first cohort. HLA typing covered class I and class II loci at four-digit resolution. Roughly five DR-DQ haplotypes were handled as single units for association and clustering because linkage in the cohort was strong. Of the approximately 370 genotyped donors, approximately 80% were placed in the genetic ancestry cluster associated with self-reported Caucasian donors. A later genetic analysis took genome-wide SNP genotypes for about 60% of the roughly 670 donors and used that subset as a discovery cohort. The T cell repertoires of 666 subjects were profiled by immunosequencing and related to cytomegalovirus serostatus. A later analysis re-analyzed previously published TCR beta repertoires from 660 or so donors and added high-resolution HLA genotyping to study TCR occurrence patterns. The later analysis used no new phenotypic data to find candidate immune exposures, relying instead on TCR beta sequences and their occurrence across donors. To predict cytomegalovirus infection status, the study brought together high-throughput TCR immunosequencing, statistical association of individual TCRs with disease status, and machine learning. Among under 450 genotyped donors of the cohort, an average of around 240,000 unique TCR beta nucleotide sequences were sequenced per donor, roughly a sixth of them non-productive. The study was designed to test whether signatures of past pathogen exposure could be identified by cataloging public T cell receptors. The number of typed donors differed by locus: roughly 620-640 for A, B, C, DRB1 and DQB1; 500 to 550 for DQA1; approximately 600 for DPA1; and about 450 for DPB1.

Library preparation employed the immunoSEQ multiplex PCR assay. A mixture of 60 forward primers for TCR Vbeta segments and 13 reverse primers for TCR Jbeta segments was used in the multiplex PCR. A multiplex PCR assay on genomic DNA amplified the CDR3 region of rearranged TCR beta genes. Amplified TCR beta libraries were sequenced as 87-base-pair reads on the Illumina HiSeq System. Per the original workflow: Across the 670 or so repertoires, a later analysis counted approximately 83 million unique TCR beta chains, roughly 11 million of which were shared by at least two donors. Raw reads were error-corrected and collapsed into unique sequences by a nearest-neighbor algorithm in which closely related sequences were merged to remove PCR and sequencing errors. Alignment of CDR3 sequences to IMGT reference sequences was used to assign V, D and J gene segments. For a sequence to be retained, a match of at least six nucleotides to both a V gene segment and a J gene segment was required. Rearrangements were classified as productive when the CDR3 lacked stop codons and remained in frame with V and J, and all other rearrangements were classified as non-productive. CDR3 was defined by IMGT convention, running from the second conserved V-encoded cysteine to the conserved J-encoded phenylalanine. The earlier analysis of 450 to 750 of the donors excluded any sequence lacking an unambiguous match to a single V gene segment. An earlier analysis of fewer than 750 of the donors classified V segments as functional when productive rearrangements were above 56.7% and as segregating when the standard deviation between donors was above 5%. A statistical classification framework was built for diagnosing cytomegalovirus status from the catalog of TCR beta chain sequences. A later analysis assigned V and J genes by comparing TCR nucleotide sequences with IMGT/GENE-DB human TR gene sequences. A later analysis assigned CDR3 sequences and most-parsimonious VDJ recombination scenarios with the TCRdist pipeline. In a later analysis, each TCR beta chain was defined by its CDR3 amino acid sequence together with its V-gene family, and reads lacking a unique V-gene family were excluded. A later analysis removed 550 to 700 highly shared, low-generation-probability nucleotide sequences to deal with suspected cross-contamination and a sequencing artifact. In a later analysis, a clonal expansion index for each public chain was calculated from normalized within-repertoire ranks of inferred template counts. Generation probabilities in a later analysis came from a VDJ recombination model fitted to out-of-frame rearrangements, and those results were checked against IGoR. A later analysis scored TCR-TCR, TCR-HLA and TCR-CMV co-occurrence with hypergeometric tests, applying a repertoire-size bias correction to TCR pairs. A later analysis estimated false discovery rates by permuting HLA or CMV assignments 20 times. In a later analysis, co-occurring TCRs were grouped using DBSCAN, and TCRdist sequence similarity was added for clustering within HLA-allele-positive subsets. Co-occurrence clustering excluded repertoires with fewer than 30,000 or more than 120,000 public chains, plus five with anomalous nucleotide sharing. Entries here come from immuneACCESS through TCRdb and include only in-frame sequences with V and J called. Some clones fail to appear in such tables; in the studies checked, an unresolved V gene covers under half of the shortfall, and the cause of the remainder is unknown. V and J calls plus clone size are reproduced from that table; the DNA served to infer D and trimming. For this sample the table gives 100,000 or so clones, of which roughly three quarters were detected only once. Approximately 3% of the sample is held by the ten biggest clonotypes.

Overall study outcomes, separate from this receptor: Several of the top co-occurrence clusters appeared to be linked to parvovirus B19, influenza, CMV and Epstein-Barr virus, according to a later analysis. A total of 150 or so TCR beta chains were listed by the study as associated with cytomegalovirus. In an earlier analysis of about 600 of the donors, most TCR beta V segments appeared in productive rearrangements about 87% or about 30% of the time, broadly matching IMGT annotations. The cohort was sequenced for TCR beta chains only, and without alpha or paired-chain data the features that could be detected were limited. For the cohort, immune exposure information was limited to CMV serostatus. In vitro tests confirmed that a few of the cytomegalovirus-associated TCR beta chains recognize cytomegalovirus antigens. In a later analysis, over 15,000 TCR beta sequences were associated with specific HLA alleles at a false discovery rate of 0.05. Over 15 rarely observed V segments, including chromosome 9 orphons, were excluded from the earlier analysis of some 590 of the donors because counts were too low. Presence/absence analyses assumed roughly uniform sequencing depth across donors, an assumption that may not hold. Linkage disequilibrium might explain the correlated functional status among segregating V segments, but an unknown experimental factor could not be excluded. According to a later genetic analysis, donors in an Asian-associated ancestry cluster had fewer N-insertions in productive TCRs than the approximately 670-donor mean. Most TCR sequences were observed very rarely across donors, whereas some public TCRs were present in many individuals. The sequencing pipeline was judged likely to have produced a cluster of highly shared sequence variants as a technical artifact. The authors suggested that the approach could potentially be generalized to other disease states and immunological phenotypes. In a later analysis, HLA-associated TCR beta chains showed more clonal expansion and lower generation probabilities than non-associated chains that were equally common. A further reported finding was that TCR beta sequences accurately predicted the HLA-A and HLA-B alleles for most subjects in the first cohort. Because HLA typing was missing for some donors at each locus, association tests included only the typed subset. A later analysis found that TCR association rates varied across HLA loci, with DRB1 alleles showing the most associated TCRs and HLA-C alleles the fewest. When HLA alleles, especially DR and DQ, strongly co-occurred, TCR associations were difficult to assign to individual alleles. An association between a missense DCLRE1C variant and V-gene and J-gene trimming of TCR beta chains was found in a later genetic analysis and replicated in an independent cohort. Cytomegalovirus status was reported to be diagnosed by the classifier with high specificity and sensitivity in both the original and validation cohorts. A later analysis found that most CMV-associated TCR beta chains appeared HLA-restricted, with HLA associations seemingly driven largely by CMV exposure.

The cohort comprised 670 or so healthy bone marrow donors. At the time of sampling, all cohort members were nominally healthy, though unrecorded immune exposures were likely present. The donor was CMV seronegative and was included in the group of about 400 seronegative cohort members. Each donor provided a peripheral blood sample, and peripheral blood mononuclear cells were used for TCR beta sequencing. The Qiagen DNeasy Blood Extraction Kit was used to extract genomic DNA from the blood cell samples. As for this clone: The antigen it binds to is not known. No quality values exist for individual bases; no much larger clone is one base distant.

Material: PBMCs. This receptor was obtained from a man aged 30-40 years in good health and CMV-seronegative.

The nucleotides read TGTGCCACCAGTAGTCCCCGGGGGGGAAGGTACGAGCAGTACTTC. Translated, it gives CATSSPRGGRYEQYF. The chain links TRBV15 with TRBJ2-5; 8 nucleotides in the junction match TRBD2. Judging by the DNA end, TRBJ2-7 fits better; the J call may be wrong. The CDR3 spans 15 residues, from the cysteine through the phenylalanine. The retained sequence is limited to the CDR3, 45 bases, with the frame set at the first base. The germline V gene (reference sequence) sets CDR1 to LNHNV and CDR2 to YYDKDF.